The subject of this entry is one TCR beta chain. Its matching antigen is unknown. The CDR3 contains 12 residues. Germline V lookup: CDR1 GTSNPN, CDR2 SVGIG (reference sequence). V lost 3 bases and J 5 bases, leaving 10 bases between the germline ends. The PCR was carried out with 60 Vbeta primers and 13 Jbeta primers. Assay used: immunoSEQ multiplex PCR; TCRdb lists only in-frame clones, some missing. The data contain around 200,000 clones, around 89% of them singletons. The sample is drawn from a study of cytomegalovirus exposure and HLA in healthy donors. Study findings and constraints: Most TCRs appeared rarely, but some public TCRs recurred in many donors. When analyzed later, a missense DCLRE1C variant was found to be linked to TCR beta V- and J-gene trimming. CMV serostatus was the only immune exposure information that was available. Productive status was seen about 90% or about 30% of the time for most TCR beta V segments in an earlier analysis.

The sequenced sample consisted of PBMCs. The chain carries TRBV30 and TRBJ1-1, with D perhaps TRBD1 (5 bases). This receptor was identified in a woman in her late teens or twenties in good health and CMV-seronegative. CDR3: CAWSRAETEAFF. CDR3 DNA sequence: TGTGCCTGGAGCAGGGCCGAGACTGAAGCTTTCTTT. Full variable domain (rest looked up from reference TRBV30 and TRBJ1-1): SQTIHQWPATLVQPVGSPLSLECTVEGTSNPNLYWYRQAAGRGLQLLFYSVGIGQISSEVPQNLSASRPQDRQFILSSKKLLLSDSGFYLCAWSRAETEAFFGQGTRLTVV.